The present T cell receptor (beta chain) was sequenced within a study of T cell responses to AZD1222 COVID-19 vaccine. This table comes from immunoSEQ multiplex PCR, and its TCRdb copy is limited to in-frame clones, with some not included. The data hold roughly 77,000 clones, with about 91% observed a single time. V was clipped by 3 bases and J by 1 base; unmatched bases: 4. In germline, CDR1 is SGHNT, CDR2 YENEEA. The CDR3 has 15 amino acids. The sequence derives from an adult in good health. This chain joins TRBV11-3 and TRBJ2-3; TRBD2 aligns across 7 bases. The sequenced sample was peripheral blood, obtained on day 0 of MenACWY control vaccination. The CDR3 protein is CASSLGAGGTDTQYF. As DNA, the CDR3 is TGTGCCAGCAGCTTGGGCGCGGGAGGCACAGATACGCAGTATTTT.